The clone carrying this TCR beta chain was seen at least ten times. The antigen is not known. These data belong to a study of early T cells in non-severe SARS-CoV-2 infection. General study points: Sequences matched to VDJdb favored anti-spike CD8 responses, while private and CD4 specificities were missed.

Unique molecular identifiers tagged individual cDNA molecules. TCRdb reanalysed the 5' RACE reads using MiXCR and keeps one entry per CDR3 protein. In the table there are roughly 46,000 distinct CDR3 sequences, roughly a tenth of which are singletons. The CDR3 loop spans 13 amino acids. Germline V gene sequence: CDR1 SGHDT, CDR2 YYEEEE. V was trimmed by 2 bases and J by 8 bases, leaving 13 bases between them. Sequenced material: whole blood, taken at baseline. The chain joins TRBV5-6 to TRBJ1-2; the D gene is possibly TRBD1 (6 bases). The clonotype was recovered from an adult who was a healthcare worker with PCR-confirmed SARS-CoV-2 infection or an uninfected control (not recorded which). The CDR3 region has the DNA TGTGCCAGCAGCTTTCAGGGGCCGGGCGGCTACACCTTC. It specifies CASSFQGPGGYTF.